A selection of T cell receptor beta chains follows, all from one sample in a study of Graves' ophthalmopathy and Graves' hyperthyroidism. Via MiXCR, TCRdb re-called the multiplex PCR reads, giving one row per CDR3 protein. The sample lists over a million distinct CDR3 sequences, about 40% occurring once. The sequencing sample was made of peripheral blood or thyroid tissue (not recorded which). Receptors originate from an adult man with Graves' hyperthyroidism. Each CDR3 is given with its conserved first and last residue. D genes are given only for firm matches. For some rows the clone size is stated as once, few or many, or as a class when expanded; others skip it.

TRBD2	TRBV7-2	TRBJ2-5	-	CASSSDSGSVETQYF	TGTGCCAGCAGCTCCGATAGCGGGAGCGTAGAGACCCAGTACTTC
TRBD2	TRBV20-1	TRBJ2-5	medium-sized	CSARGGTSGMRTQYF	TGCAGTGCTAGGGGAGGGACTAGCGGGATGAGGACCCAGTACTTC
-	TRBV29-1	TRBJ1-1	many	CSVLSGATEAFF	TGCAGCGTTTTATCTGGCGCCACTGAAGCTTTCTTT
TRBD1	TRBV9	TRBJ2-7	-	CASSKRQGGYEQYF	TGTGCCAGCAGCAAACGACAGGGCGGCTACGAGCAGTACTTC
-	TRBV6-1	TRBJ1-1	-	CASSVARDF	TGTGCCAGCAGTGTGGCGAGAGACTTT
-	TRBV7-9	TRBJ1-6	few	CASSPDGNFNSPLHF	TGTGCCAGCAGCCCGGACGGGAATTTTAATTCACCCCTCCACTTT
-	TRBV5-6	TRBJ2-5	-	CASSLYPRVEETQYF	TGTGCCAGCAGCTTATATCCCAGGGTGGAAGAGACCCAGTACTTC
TRBD1	TRBV10-2	TRBJ1-1	-	CASTQTGRNTEAFF	TGTGCCAGCACCCAGACAGGGAGGAACACTGAAGCTTTCTTT
-	TRBV29-1	TRBJ2-5	many	CSAITGLETQYF	TGCAGCGCCATTACAGGTTTGGAGACCCAGTACTTC
-	TRBV11-1	TRBJ2-5	-	CASSFAGIAETQYF	TGTGCCAGCAGCTTCGCGGGGATCGCAGAGACCCAGTACTTC
-	TRBV28	TRBJ1-3	-	CASSLGQWDSGNTIYF	TGTGCCAGCAGTTTGGGGCAATGGGACTCTGGAAACACCATATATTTT
-	TRBV19	TRBJ1-5	many	CASSMEGHSNQPQHF	TGTGCCAGTAGTATGGAGGGACATAGCAATCAGCCCCAGCATTTT
TRBD1	TRBV3-1	TRBJ1-6	few	CASSQWGTGKWPLHF	TGTGCCAGCAGCCAATGGGGGACAGGGAAGTGGCCCCTCCACTTT
TRBD1	TRBV7-2	TRBJ1-6	-	CASSHGGQGTPLHF	TGTGCCAGCAGCCACGGGGGACAGGGGACACCCCTCCACTTT
-	TRBV7-2	TRBJ1-2	many	CASSSSRGNYGYTF	TGTGCCAGCAGCTCGTCGAGGGGAAACTATGGCTACACCTTC
TRBD1	TRBV12-3/TRBV12-4	TRBJ1-1	few	CASISGRDRTNTEAFF	TGTGCCAGCATCTCCGGTCGGGACAGGACGAACACTGAAGCTTTCTTT
-	TRBV30	TRBJ1-5	-	CAWSAGSSNQPQHF	TGTGCCTGGAGTGCAGGATCTAGCAATCAGCCCCAGCATTTT
-	TRBV7-9	TRBJ1-1	-	CTSSLSQDTEAFF	TGTACCAGCAGTTTATCACAGGACACTGAAGCTTTCTTT
-	TRBV25-1	TRBJ1-2	-	CAWTGLRGTNYGYTF	TGTGCCTGGACTGGCCTCCGCGGGACTAACTATGGCTACACCTTC
-	TRBV12-3/TRBV12-4	TRBJ1-2	-	CASSLFASGAGTGNGYTF	TGTGCCAGCAGTTTGTTCGCGAGCGGGGCAGGAACGGGTAATGGCTACACCTTC
TRBD2	TRBV10-3	TRBJ2-7	few	CASSRPRTSGSPYEQYF	TGTGCCAGCAGTCGCCCTAGGACTAGCGGGAGCCCCTACGAGCAGTACTTC
-	TRBV4-1	TRBJ2-7	-	CASSQDFDSRRGSYEQYF	TGCGCCAGCAGCCAAGATTTCGACAGCCGGAGAGGCTCCTACGAGCAGTACTTC
-	TRBV19	TRBJ1-1	many	CASRADSGNTEAFF	TGTGCCAGTAGGGCGGACAGTGGAAACACTGAAGCTTTCTTT